This entry lists 24 T cell receptor beta chains sequenced from one sample in a study of blood T cell repertoires in COVID-19. Clones were sequenced by immunoSEQ multiplex PCR, and TCRdb holds only the in-frame ones, with some missing. Of more than 90,000 clones listed, about 90% are singletons. The source material was peripheral blood. The receptors derive from a woman in her twenties or thirties with acute or convalescent COVID-19.

The chain combines TRBV5-1 with TRBJ1-1, with D perhaps TRBD1 (5 bases). CDR3 length: 13 amino acids. Trimming shortened V by 5 bases and J by 7 bases, and 15 bases separated the two germline ends. Germline V CDR1 and CDR2: SGHRS, YFSETQ. DNA of the CDR3: TGCGCCAGCAGATATGGAGGAGGGGTTGAAGCTTTCTTT. Translated, it gives CASRYGGGVEAFF.

The V and J genes are TRBV6-4 and TRBJ2-1, with 10 nucleotides matching TRBD1. The CDR3 runs to 15 residues. The J segment lost 2 bases and the V segment lost 4 bases, leaving 2 bases of the junction unmatched. The germline V gene has CDR1 MRHNA and CDR2 SNTAGT. The CDR3 nucleotides are TGTGCCAGCAGTGTCGGGACAGGGGCCTACAATGAGCAGTTCTTC. Protein product: CASSVGTGAYNEQFF.

V and J are TRBV27 and TRBJ2-7, with TRBD2 matching over 12 bases. This CDR3 has 18 residues. Germline V lookup: CDR1 MNHEY, CDR2 SMNVEV (reference sequence). V was clipped by 3 bases and J by 0 bases; unmatched bases: 9. The CDR3 DNA follows: TGTGCCAGCAGTTTCTCGACTAGCGGGGGCTCGAGCTCCTACGAGCAGTACTTC. Its protein product is CASSFSTSGGSSSYEQYF.

Turning to this clone: Other nucleotide sequences in the sample specify the same CDR3. The chain has TRBV3-1 (or the pseudogene TRBV3-2) and TRBJ2-1; 12 bases fit TRBD2. J gave up 4 bases and V 9 bases, and 4 bases lay outside the gene matches. Germline CDR1 and CDR2: LGHDT and YNNKEL (reference sequence). CDR3 length: 14 residues. The CDR3 sequence: CASSTSGGYNEQFF. CDR3 bases: TGTGCCAGTTCGACTAGCGGGGGTTACAATGAGCAGTTCTTC.

This clone occurred a few times. The same CDR3 also results from other DNA sequences found in this sample. This sequence joins TRBV18 and TRBJ2-3, with 7 bases that match TRBD1. The germline CDR1 and CDR2 sequences are KGHSH and LQKENI. The CDR3 has 15 amino acids. The J segment lost 3 bases and the V segment lost 3 bases, leaving 6 bases of the junction unmatched. CDR3 loop: CASSPGTVSTDTQYF. The CDR3 DNA follows: TGTGCCAGCTCACCCGGGACAGTTTCTACAGATACGCAGTATTTT. The full variable domain, with the rest looked up from reference TRBV18 and TRBJ2-3, is NAGVMQNPRHLVRRRGQEARLRCSPMKGHSHVYWYRQLPEEGLKFMVYLQKENIIDESGMPKERFSAEFPKEGPSILRIQQVVRGDSAAYFCASSPGTVSTDTQYFGPGTRLTVL.

This rearrangement joins TRBV9 to TRBJ2-7; D might be TRBD2 (6 bases). Germline CDR1 reads SGDLS; CDR2 reads YYNGEE. The CDR3 has 15 residues. V lost 0 bases, J lost 4 bases, and 14 bases lay in between. The CDR3 is CASSVGGAPTYEQYF. In nucleotides, the CDR3 is TGTGCCAGCAGCGTAGGCGGGGCTCCGACTTACGAGCAGTACTTC.

The chain combines TRBV19 with TRBJ1-5; D is undetermined. Deletions cut 11 bases from V and 2 bases from J, with 10 bases between. This CDR3 comprises 12 residues. Germline V gene data show CDR1 as LNHDA and CDR2 as SQIVND (reference sequence). The DNA for the CDR3 is TGTGCCGGTAAACGGGGCAATCAGCCCCAGCATTTT. Its translation: CAGKRGNQPQHF.

This clone occurred once. Here the CDR3 DNA reads TGTGCCAGCACTTCTGGGGGGGAAAAACTGTTTTTT. Its protein is CASTSGGEKLFF. V and J are TRBV5-6 and TRBJ1-4; the D gene is possibly TRBD1 (5 bases). This CDR3 spans 12 amino acids. Germline CDR1 is SGHDT and CDR2 is YYEEEE. Trimming shortened V by 6 bases and J by 8 bases, and 11 bases separated the two germline ends.

J is TRBJ2-1 and V is TRBV7-9; D remains ambiguous. With 5 bases removed from V and 7 bases from J, the gap between germline ends came to 12 bases. This CDR3 is built from 13 residues. Looked up from germline, CDR1 is SEHNR and CDR2 is FQNEAQ (reference sequence). As DNA, the CDR3 is TGTGCCAGCAGCCCGGTTCTTTGGAATGAGCAGTTCTTC. As protein: CASSPVLWNEQFF.

This sequence joins TRBV7-9 and TRBJ2-2; TRBD1 agrees at 7 bases. Germline V gene lookup returns CDR1 SEHNR and CDR2 FQNEAQ (reference sequence). The CDR3 runs to 14 residues. Germline trimming cut 5 bases from V and 3 bases from J; bases unmatched to any gene: 3. DNA of the CDR3: TGTGCCAGCAGCGTGGGACAGCACACCGGGGAGCTGTTTTTT. It translates to CASSVGQHTGELFF.

The chain carries TRBV9 and TRBJ1-6; the D gene is possibly TRBD1 (5 bases). V lost 6 bases, J lost 7 bases, and 14 bases lay in between. This CDR3 is built from 14 residues. Germline-derived CDR1 and CDR2 are SGDLS and YYNGEE. CDR3 bases: TGTGCCAGCACCGTGGACACAGGAAATTCACCCCTCCACTTT. Translation gives CASTVDTGNSPLHF.

The J gene is TRBJ1-2, the V gene TRBV3-1 (or the pseudogene TRBV3-2); D not certain. The CDR3 loop spans 11 amino acids. Trimming removed 2 bases from V and 8 bases from J, with 6 bases in between. Looked up from germline, CDR1 is LGHDT and CDR2 is YNNKEL (reference sequence). The CDR3 region has the DNA TGTGCCAGCAGCCAAAGCTACGGCTACACCTTC. Amino acid sequence: CASSQSYGYTF.

The gene calls are TRBV2 and TRBJ2-7, with D tentatively TRBD1 (8 bases). The germline V and J ends were trimmed by 7 bases and 2 bases, with 15 bases remaining between them. The CDR3 consists of 14 residues. Germline V lookup: CDR1 SNHLY, CDR2 FYNNEI. CDR3 sequence: CASNPQGGAYEQYF. The DNA of the CDR3 is TGTGCCAGCAACCCACAGGGGGGGGCCTACGAGCAGTACTTC.

The chain recombines TRBV9 with TRBJ2-2; tentative D call: TRBD1 (5 bases). The CDR3 runs 17 residues. Germline V gene data show CDR1 as SGDLS and CDR2 as YYNGEE. Trimming stripped 4 bases from V and 0 bases from J, with 16 bases between. As DNA, the CDR3 is TGTGCCAGCAGCTTAACGACAGTAGACGCGAACACCGGGGAGCTGTTTTTT. Translated: CASSLTTVDANTGELFF.

This clone was seen just once. The rearrangement uses TRBV11-2 and TRBJ1-3, with no clear D. The CDR3 covers 15 residues. Germline V lookup: CDR1 SGHAT, CDR2 FQNNGV. V was cut by 5 bases and J by 3 bases, with 14 bases left in between. The CDR3 nucleotides read TGTGCCAGCAGCACCCGGACTCAGCTTGGAAACACCATATATTTT. Encoded protein: CASSTRTQLGNTIYF.

V and J are TRBV6-5 and TRBJ2-7, with 11 bases lining up with TRBD1. CDR1 is MNHEY, CDR2 SVGAGI, per germline. With V trimmed by 6 bases and J by 2 bases, 3 bases remained unmatched. CDR3 length: 14 amino acids. The CDR3 spells CASRDRGRAYEQYF. The CDR3 region has the DNA TGTGCCAGCAGGGACAGGGGGCGAGCCTACGAGCAGTACTTC.

DNA for the CDR3: TGCAGTGGACTGGTCACCTACGAGCAGTACTTC. This gives the protein CSGLVTYEQYF. V gene TRBV20-1 combines with J gene TRBJ2-7; no clear D gene. V was trimmed by 7 bases and J by 2 bases, leaving 9 bases between them. From germline, CDR1 is DFQATT and CDR2 SNEGSKA (reference sequence). The length of the CDR3 is 11 residues.

The chain carries TRBV5-1 and TRBJ2-7, with 9 bases identical to TRBD2. V was pared by 4 bases and J by 0 bases, with 8 bases of the junction left unmatched. Germline V lookup: CDR1 SGHRS, CDR2 YFSETQ. CDR3 size: 16 residues. In nucleotides, the CDR3 is TGCGCCAGCAGCCCGGCTAGCGGGGTCTTCTCCTACGAGCAGTACTTC. The encoded protein is CASSPASGVFSYEQYF.

V is TRBV5-1 and J is TRBJ2-7; 10 bases line up with TRBD1. V dropped 4 bases and J dropped 0; count of bases not matched to a gene: 16. The CDR3 runs to 19 residues. CDR1 and CDR2 from the germline V gene are SGHRS and YFSETQ. The CDR3 here is CASSRPRTGGPTSSYEQYF. In DNA, the CDR3 is TGCGCCAGCAGCAGACCCCGGACAGGGGGTCCTACTAGCTCCTACGAGCAGTACTTC.

This clone has just one count. V is TRBV9 and J is TRBJ2-2; the match to TRBD1 covers 10 bases. The CDR3 loop spans 21 amino acids. Losses at the gene ends were 3 bases for V and 6 bases for J; bases not matched to a gene: 23. The germline V gene encodes CDR1 SGDLS and CDR2 YYNGEE. CDR3 nucleotides: TGTGCCAGCAGCGAGAGAGGGACAGGGGAGGGGAACCAGCCGAGGGCCGGGGAGCTGTTTTTT. Its protein is CASSERGTGEGNQPRAGELFF.

The chain has TRBV18 and TRBJ1-1; weak D call: TRBD1 (5 bases). CDR3 length: 15 residues. Trimming left V 3 bases short and J 0 bases short, with 11 bases between. Per germline, CDR1 KGHSH and CDR2 LQKENI. Written as DNA, the CDR3 is TGTGCCAGCTCACCTAGGGGTCCTATGAACACTGAAGCTTTCTTT. Its protein is CASSPRGPMNTEAFF.

The rearrangement uses TRBV27 and TRBJ2-1, with 10 bases identical to TRBD1. V lost 4 bases to trimming and J lost 7 bases; unmatched junction nucleotides: 13. The CDR3 length is 17 residues. The V gene's germline CDR1 is MNHEY and CDR2 SMNVEV (reference sequence). The CDR3 sequence is CASSSPLSGQGGNEQFF. CDR3 bases: TGTGCCAGCAGTTCTCCCCTTTCTGGACAGGGGGGGAATGAGCAGTTCTTC.

The rearrangement uses TRBV27 and TRBJ2-7, with 9 bases aligning to TRBD1. The V and J ends lost 2 bases and 4 bases, in that order; junction bases with no gene match: 6. The CDR3 is 15 residues long. CDR1 MNHEY and CDR2 SMNVEV come from the germline V gene (reference sequence). The CDR3 is CASSLGGQGGYEQYF. CDR3 sequence (DNA): TGTGCCAGCAGTTTAGGGGGACAGGGAGGATACGAGCAGTACTTC.

This rearrangement joins TRBV19 to TRBJ2-3; D gene ambiguous. This CDR3 region has 13 residues. Trimming removed 8 bases at V and 2 bases at J, with 11 bases between. Looked up from germline, CDR1 is LNHDA and CDR2 is SQIVND (reference sequence). The DNA for the CDR3 is TGTGCCAGTGCGACTGGCCACACAGATACGCAGTATTTT. This gives the protein CASATGHTDTQYF.